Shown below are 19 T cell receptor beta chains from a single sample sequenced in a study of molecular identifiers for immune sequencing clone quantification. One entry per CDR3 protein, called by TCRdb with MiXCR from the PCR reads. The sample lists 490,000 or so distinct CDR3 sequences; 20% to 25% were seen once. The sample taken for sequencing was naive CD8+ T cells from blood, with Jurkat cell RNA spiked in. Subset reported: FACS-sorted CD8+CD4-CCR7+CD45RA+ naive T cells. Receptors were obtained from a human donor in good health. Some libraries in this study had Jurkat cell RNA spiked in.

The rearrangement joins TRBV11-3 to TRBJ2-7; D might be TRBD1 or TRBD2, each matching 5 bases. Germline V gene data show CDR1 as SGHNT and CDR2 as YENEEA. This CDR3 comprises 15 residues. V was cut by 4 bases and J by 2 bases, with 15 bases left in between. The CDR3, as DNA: TGTGCCAGCAGCTCCCGGACTGGGGCGGCCTACGAGCAGTACTTC. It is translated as CASSSRTGAAYEQYF.

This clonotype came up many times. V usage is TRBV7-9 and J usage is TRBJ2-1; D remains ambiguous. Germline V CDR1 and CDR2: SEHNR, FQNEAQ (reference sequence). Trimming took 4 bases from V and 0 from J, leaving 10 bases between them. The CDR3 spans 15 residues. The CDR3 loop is CASSSGPSSYNEQFF. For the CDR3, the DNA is TGTGCCAGCAGCTCCGGCCCAAGCTCCTACAATGAGCAGTTCTTC.

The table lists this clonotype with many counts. The CDR3 DNA reads as TGCAGTGCTACAGGGGTAAATCAGTACGAGCAGTACTTC. This codes for CSATGVNQYEQYF. This sequence joins TRBV20-1 and TRBJ2-7, with TRBD1 as a possible D gene (6 bases). This CDR3 is 13 amino acids long. Per the germline V gene, CDR1 is DFQATT and CDR2 is SNEGSKA (reference sequence). Trimming stripped 4 bases from V and 4 bases from J, with 14 bases between.

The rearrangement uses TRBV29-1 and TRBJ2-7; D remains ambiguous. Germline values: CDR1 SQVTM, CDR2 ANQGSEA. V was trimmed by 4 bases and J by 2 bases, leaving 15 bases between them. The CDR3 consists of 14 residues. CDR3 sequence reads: CSVGSDGPPYEQYF. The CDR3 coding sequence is TGCAGCGTTGGTAGTGACGGACCTCCCTACGAGCAGTACTTC.

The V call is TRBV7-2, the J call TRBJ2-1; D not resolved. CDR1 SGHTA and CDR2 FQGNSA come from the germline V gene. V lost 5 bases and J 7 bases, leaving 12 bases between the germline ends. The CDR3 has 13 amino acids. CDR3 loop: CASSEDNSNEQFF. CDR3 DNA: TGTGCCAGCAGCGAAGACAATTCGAATGAGCAGTTCTTC.

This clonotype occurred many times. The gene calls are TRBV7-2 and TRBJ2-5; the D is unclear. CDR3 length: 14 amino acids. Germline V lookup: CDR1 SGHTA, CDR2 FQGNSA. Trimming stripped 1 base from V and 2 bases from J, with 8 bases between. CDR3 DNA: TGTGCCAGCAGCTTAGGTCATTCACAAGAGACCCAGTACTTC. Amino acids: CASSLGHSQETQYF.

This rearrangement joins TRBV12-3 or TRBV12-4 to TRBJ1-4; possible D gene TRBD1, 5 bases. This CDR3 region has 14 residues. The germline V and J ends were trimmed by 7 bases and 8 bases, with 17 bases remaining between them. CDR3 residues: CASTSTGRDEKLFF. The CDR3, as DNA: TGTGCCAGCACCTCGACGGGACGGGACGAAAAACTGTTTTTT.

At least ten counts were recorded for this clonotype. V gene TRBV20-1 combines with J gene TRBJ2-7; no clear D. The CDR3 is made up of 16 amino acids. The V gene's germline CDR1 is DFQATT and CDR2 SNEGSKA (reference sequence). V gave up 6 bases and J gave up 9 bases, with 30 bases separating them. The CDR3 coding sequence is TGCAGTGCCACTCCTCTTGACGGTGGATGGGGTTCTGCGCAGTACTTC. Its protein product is CSATPLDGGWGSAQYF.

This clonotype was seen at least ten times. The CDR3 DNA follows: TGTGCCAGCAACCAGATAACGGGGCCGGGCACTGAAGCTTTCTTT. Its translation: CASNQITGPGTEAFF. The chain joins TRBV14 to TRBJ1-1, with D perhaps matching TRBD1 (5 bases). The CDR3 is 15 amino acids. Per germline, CDR1 SGHDN and CDR2 FVKESK. Trimming pared 7 bases from V and 4 bases from J, leaving 19 bases between.

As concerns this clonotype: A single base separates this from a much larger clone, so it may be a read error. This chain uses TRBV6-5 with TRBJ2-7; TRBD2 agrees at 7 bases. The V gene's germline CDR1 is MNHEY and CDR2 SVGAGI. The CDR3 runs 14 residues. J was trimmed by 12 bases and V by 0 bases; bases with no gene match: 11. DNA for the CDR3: TGTGCCAGCAGTTACTCCGGGGCCTGGGAGGGTCGGTACTTC. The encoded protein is CASSYSGAWEGRYF.

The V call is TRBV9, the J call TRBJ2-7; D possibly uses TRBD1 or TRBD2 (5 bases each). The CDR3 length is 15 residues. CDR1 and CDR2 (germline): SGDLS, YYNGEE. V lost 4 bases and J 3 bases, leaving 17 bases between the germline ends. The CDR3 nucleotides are TGTGCCAGCAGCACTCGGGACGCCACCAACTACGAGCAGTACTTC. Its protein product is CASSTRDATNYEQYF. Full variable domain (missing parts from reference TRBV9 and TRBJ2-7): DSGVTQTPKHLITATGQRVTLRCSPRSGDLSVYWYQQSLDQGLQFLIQYYNGEERAKGNILERFSAQQFPDLHSELNLSSLELGDSALYFCASSTRDATNYEQYFGPGTRLTVT.

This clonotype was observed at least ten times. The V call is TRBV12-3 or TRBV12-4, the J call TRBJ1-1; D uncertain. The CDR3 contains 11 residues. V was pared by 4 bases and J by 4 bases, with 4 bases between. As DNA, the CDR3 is TGTGCCAGCAGTTGGAGCACTGAAGCTTTCTTT. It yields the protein CASSWSTEAFF.

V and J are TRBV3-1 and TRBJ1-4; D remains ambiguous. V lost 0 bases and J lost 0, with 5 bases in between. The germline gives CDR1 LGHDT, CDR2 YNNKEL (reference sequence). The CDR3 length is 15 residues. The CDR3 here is CASSQEASTNEKLFF. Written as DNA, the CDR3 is TGTGCCAGCAGCCAAGAAGCGTCAACTAATGAAAAACTGTTTTTT.

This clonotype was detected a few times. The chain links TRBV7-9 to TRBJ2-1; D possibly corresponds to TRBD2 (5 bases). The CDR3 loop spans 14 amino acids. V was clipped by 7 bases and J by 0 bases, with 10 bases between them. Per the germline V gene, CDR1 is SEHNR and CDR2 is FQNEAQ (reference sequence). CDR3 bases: TGTGCCAGCACCACTACTAGCTCCTACAATGAGCAGTTCTTC. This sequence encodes CASTTTSSYNEQFF. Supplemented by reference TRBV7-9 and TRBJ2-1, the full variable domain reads DTGVSQNPRHKITKRGQNVTFRCDPISEHNRLYWYRQTLGQGPEFLTYFQNEAQLEKSRLLSDRFSAERPKGSFSTLEIQRTEQGDSAMYLCASTTTSSYNEQFFGPGTRLTVL.

CDR3 in DNA: TGTGCCAGCAGTCGGACACGGGAGAATGAGCAGTTCTTC. Its translation is CASSRTRENEQFF. The chain employs TRBV12-3 or TRBV12-4 and TRBJ2-1; possible D gene TRBD2, 6 bases. V was trimmed by 5 bases and J by 7 bases, leaving 12 bases between them. The CDR3 extends over 13 amino acids.

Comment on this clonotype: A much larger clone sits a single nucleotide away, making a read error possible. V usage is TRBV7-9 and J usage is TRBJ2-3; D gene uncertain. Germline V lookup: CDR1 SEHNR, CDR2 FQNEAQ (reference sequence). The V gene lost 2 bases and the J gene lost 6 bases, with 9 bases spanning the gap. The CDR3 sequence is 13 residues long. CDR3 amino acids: CASSLLPEDTQYF. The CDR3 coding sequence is TGTGCCAGCAGCTTACTTCCAGAGGATACGCAGTATTTT.

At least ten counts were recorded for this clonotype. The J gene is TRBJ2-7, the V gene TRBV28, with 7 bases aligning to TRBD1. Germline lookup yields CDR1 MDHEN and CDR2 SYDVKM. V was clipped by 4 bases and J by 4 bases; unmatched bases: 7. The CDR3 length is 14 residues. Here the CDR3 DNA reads TGTGCCAGCAGTTCAGGGACAGACAAATACGAGCAGTACTTC. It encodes CASSSGTDKYEQYF.

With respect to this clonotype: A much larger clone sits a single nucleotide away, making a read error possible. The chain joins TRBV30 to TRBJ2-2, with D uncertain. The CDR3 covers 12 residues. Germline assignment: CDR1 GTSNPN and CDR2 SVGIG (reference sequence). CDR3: CGWSVRTGELFF. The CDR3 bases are TGTGGCTGGAGTGTACGCACCGGGGAGCTGTTTTTT.

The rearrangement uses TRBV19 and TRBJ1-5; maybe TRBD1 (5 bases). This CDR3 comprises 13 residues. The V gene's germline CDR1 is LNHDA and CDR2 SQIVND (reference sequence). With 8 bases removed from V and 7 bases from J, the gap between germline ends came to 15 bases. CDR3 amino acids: CASLTGQGQPQHF. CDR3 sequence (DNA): TGTGCCAGTCTTACCGGGCAGGGACAGCCCCAGCATTTT.